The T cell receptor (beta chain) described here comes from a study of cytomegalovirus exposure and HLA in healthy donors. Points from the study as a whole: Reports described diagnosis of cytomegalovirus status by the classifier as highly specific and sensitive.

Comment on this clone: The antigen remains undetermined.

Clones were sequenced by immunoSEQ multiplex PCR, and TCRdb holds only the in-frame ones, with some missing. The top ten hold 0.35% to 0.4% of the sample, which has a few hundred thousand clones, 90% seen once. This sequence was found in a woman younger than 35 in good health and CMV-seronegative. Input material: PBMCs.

CDR3 nucleotides: TGTGCCAGCAGCTTCGGGACTAGCGGGGGGGAATCCCAAGAGACCCAGTACTTC. Encoded protein: CASSFGTSGGESQETQYF. This rearrangement joins TRBV7-9 to TRBJ2-5; 16 bases align to TRBD2. The germline V gene has CDR1 SEHNR and CDR2 FQNEAQ (reference sequence). The V gene end was trimmed by 3 bases and the J gene end by 1 base; junction bases not matched to a gene: 5. The CDR3 has 18 amino acids. Full variable domain (rest looked up from reference TRBV7-9 and TRBJ2-5): DTGVSQNPRHKITKRGQNVTFRCDPISEHNRLYWYRQTLGQGPEFLTYFQNEAQLEKSRLLSDRFSAERPKGSFSTLEIQRTEQGDSAMYLCASSFGTSGGESQETQYFGPGTRLLVL.